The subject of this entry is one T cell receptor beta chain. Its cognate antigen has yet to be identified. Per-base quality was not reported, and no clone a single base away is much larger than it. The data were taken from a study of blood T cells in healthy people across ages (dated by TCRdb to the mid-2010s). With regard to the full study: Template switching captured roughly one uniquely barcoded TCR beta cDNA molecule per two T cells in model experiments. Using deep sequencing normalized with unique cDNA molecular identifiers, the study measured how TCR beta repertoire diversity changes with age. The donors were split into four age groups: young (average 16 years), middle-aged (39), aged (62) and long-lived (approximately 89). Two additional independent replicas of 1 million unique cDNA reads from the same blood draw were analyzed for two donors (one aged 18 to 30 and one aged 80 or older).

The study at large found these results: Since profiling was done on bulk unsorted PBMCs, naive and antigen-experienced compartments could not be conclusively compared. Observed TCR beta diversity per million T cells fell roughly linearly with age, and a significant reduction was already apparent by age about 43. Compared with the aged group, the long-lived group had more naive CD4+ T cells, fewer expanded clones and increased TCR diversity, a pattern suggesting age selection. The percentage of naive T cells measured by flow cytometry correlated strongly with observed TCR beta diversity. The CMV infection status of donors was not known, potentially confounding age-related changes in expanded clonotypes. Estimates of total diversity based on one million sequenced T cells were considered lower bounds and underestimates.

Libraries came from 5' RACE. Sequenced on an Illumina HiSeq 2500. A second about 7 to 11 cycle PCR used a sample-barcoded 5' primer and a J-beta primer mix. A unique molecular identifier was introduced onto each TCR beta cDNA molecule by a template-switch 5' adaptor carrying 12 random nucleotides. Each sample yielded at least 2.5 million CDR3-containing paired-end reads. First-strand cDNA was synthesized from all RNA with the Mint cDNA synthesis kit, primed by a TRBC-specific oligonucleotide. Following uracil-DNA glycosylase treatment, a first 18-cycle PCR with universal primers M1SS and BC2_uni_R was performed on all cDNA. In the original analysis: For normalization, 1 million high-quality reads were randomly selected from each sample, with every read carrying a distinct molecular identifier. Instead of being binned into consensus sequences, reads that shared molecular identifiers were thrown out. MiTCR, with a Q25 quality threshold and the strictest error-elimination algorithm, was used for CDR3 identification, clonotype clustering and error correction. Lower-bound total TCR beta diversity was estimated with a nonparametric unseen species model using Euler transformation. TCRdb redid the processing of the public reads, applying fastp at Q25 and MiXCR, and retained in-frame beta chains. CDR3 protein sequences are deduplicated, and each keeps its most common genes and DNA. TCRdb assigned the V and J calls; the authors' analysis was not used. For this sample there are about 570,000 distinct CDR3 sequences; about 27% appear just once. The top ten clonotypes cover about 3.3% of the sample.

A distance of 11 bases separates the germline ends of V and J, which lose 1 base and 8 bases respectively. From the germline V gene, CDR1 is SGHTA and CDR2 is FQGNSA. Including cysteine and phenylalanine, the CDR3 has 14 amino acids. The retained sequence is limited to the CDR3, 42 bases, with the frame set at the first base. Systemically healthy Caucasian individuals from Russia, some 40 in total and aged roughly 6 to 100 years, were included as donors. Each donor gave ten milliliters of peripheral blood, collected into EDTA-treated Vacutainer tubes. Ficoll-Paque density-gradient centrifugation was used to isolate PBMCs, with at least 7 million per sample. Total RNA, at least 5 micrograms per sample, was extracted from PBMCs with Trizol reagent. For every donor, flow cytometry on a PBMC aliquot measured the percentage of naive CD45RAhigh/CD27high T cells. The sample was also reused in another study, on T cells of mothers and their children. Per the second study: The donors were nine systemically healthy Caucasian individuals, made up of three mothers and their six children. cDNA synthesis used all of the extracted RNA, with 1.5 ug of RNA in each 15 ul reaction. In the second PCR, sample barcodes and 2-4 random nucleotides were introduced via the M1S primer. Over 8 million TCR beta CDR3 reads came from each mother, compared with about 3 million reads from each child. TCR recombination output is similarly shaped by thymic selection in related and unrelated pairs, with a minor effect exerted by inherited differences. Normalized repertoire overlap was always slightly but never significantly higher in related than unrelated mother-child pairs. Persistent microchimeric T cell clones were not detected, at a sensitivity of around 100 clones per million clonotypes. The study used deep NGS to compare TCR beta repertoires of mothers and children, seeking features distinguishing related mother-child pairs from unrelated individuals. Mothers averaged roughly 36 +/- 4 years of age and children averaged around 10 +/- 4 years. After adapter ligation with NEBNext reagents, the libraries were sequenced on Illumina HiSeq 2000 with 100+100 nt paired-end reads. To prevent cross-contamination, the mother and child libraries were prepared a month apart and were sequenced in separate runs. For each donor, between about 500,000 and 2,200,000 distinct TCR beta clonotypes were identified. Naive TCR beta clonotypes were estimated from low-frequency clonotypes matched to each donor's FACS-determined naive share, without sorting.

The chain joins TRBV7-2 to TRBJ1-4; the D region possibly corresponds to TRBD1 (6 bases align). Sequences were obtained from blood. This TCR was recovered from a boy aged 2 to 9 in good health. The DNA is TGTGCCAGCAGCTTAGAGAGGGGGGGGGAAAAACTGTTTTTT. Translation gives CASSLERGGEKLFF.